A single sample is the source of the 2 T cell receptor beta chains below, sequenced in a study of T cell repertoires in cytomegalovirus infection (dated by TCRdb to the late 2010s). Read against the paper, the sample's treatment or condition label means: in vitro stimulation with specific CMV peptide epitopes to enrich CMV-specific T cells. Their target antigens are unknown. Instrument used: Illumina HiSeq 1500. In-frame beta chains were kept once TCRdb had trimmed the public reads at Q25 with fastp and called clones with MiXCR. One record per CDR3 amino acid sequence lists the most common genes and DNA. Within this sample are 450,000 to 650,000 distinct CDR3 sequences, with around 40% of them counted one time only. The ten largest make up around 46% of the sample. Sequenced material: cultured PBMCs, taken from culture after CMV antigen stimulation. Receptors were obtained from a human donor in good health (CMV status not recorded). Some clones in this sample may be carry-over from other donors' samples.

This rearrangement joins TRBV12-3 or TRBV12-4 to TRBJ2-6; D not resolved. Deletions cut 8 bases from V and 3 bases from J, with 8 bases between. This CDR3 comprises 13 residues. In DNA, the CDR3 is TGTGCCAGCCGACGAAGTGGGGCCAACGTCCTGACTTTC. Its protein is CASRRSGANVLTF.

CDR3 DNA sequence: TGTGCCAGCACGGGACAACCTAACTATGGCTACACCTTC. Its translation is CASTGQPNYGYTF. The chain is built from TRBV7-9 and TRBJ1-2, with D tentatively TRBD1 (6 bases). The V end lost 7 bases, the J end lost 0 bases, and 9 bases lay between the germline ends. The CDR3 contains 13 residues. Looked up from germline, CDR1 is SEHNR and CDR2 is FQNEAQ (reference sequence). The full variable domain, with the rest looked up from reference TRBV7-9 and TRBJ1-2, is DTGVSQNPRHKITKRGQNVTFRCDPISEHNRLYWYRQTLGQGPEFLTYFQNEAQLEKSRLLSDRFSAERPKGSFSTLEIQRTEQGDSAMYLCASTGQPNYGYTFGSGTRLTVV.